This T cell receptor beta chain was documented in a study of diagnostic markers for celiac disease (dated by TCRdb to the early 2020s). About this clonotype: The antigen it recognizes is unknown.

TCRdb names Illumina MiSeq as the instrument used. After reprocessing by TCRdb, each CDR3 protein sequence is one entry, and no DNA is given. The sample table on file contains under 9,500 distinct CDR3 sequences. The ten largest clones add up to over 6% of the sample. CDR1 and CDR2 (SGHTA, FQGTGA) derive from the germline V gene. Reading from cysteine to phenylalanine, the CDR3 counts 12 amino acids. The nucleotide record is missing. The receptor comes from a human donor. This table probably holds off-target reads from a library built for another chain. Specimen: either unsorted cells or a sorted T cell fraction (not recorded which). The chain is encoded by TRBV7-3 joined to TRBJ2-1; TCRdb's D gene call, TRBD1, goes unchecked for lack of DNA. CDR3 sequence: CASSRDQSEQFF.